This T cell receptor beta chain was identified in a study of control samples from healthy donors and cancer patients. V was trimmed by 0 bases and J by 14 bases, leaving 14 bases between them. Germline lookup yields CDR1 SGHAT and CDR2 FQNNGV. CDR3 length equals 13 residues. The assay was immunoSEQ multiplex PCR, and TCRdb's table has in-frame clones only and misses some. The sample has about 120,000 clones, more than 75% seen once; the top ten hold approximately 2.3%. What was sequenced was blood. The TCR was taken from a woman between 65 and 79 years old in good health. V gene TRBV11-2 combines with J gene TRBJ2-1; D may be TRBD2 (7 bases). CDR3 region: CASSLEGGAGKFF. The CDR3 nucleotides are TGTGCCAGCAGCTTAGAGGGGGGGGCAGGGAAGTTCTTC.